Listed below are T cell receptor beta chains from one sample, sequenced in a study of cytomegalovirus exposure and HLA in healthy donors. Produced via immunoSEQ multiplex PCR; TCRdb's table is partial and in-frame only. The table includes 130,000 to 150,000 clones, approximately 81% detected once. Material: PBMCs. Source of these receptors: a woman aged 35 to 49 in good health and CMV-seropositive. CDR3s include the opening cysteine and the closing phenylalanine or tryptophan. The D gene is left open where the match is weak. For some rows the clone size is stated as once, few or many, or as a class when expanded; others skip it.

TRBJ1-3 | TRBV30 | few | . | TGTGCCTGGAGAGACTCGAGCTCTGGAAACACCATATATTTT | CAWRDSSSGNTIYF
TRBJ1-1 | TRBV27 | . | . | TGTGCCAGCACCGGGGGTTCTGAAGCTTTCTTT | CASTGGSEAFF
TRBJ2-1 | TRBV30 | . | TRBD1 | TGTGCATGCCAGGGGGCCTCCTACAATGAGCAGTTCTTC | CACQGASYNEQFF
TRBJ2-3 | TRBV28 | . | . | TGTGCCAGCACCAATGCCCGGCGACTACGGTTCACAGATACGCAGTATTTT | CASTNARRLRFTDTQYF
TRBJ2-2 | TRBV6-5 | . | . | TGTGCCAGCAGTTACCAAACCGCTAACCCCGGGGAGCTGTTTTTT | CASSYQTANPGELFF
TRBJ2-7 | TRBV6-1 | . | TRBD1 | TGTGCCAGCAGTAAAGGGACAGGAGGGTCCTACGAGCAGTACTTC | CASSKGTGGSYEQYF
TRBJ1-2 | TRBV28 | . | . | TGTGCCAGCAGGCCAGGGGCAGGATTAAACTATGGCTACACCTTC | CASRPGAGLNYGYTF
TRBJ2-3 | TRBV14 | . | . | TGTGCCAGCAGGTCCAGCAAAAGCGGCAGAGGCACAGATACGCAGTATTTT | CASRSSKSGRGTDTQYF
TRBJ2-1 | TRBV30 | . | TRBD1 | TGTGCCTGGTCCCGGGACAGGGGTAGTGGTGAGCAGTTCTTC | CAWSRDRGSGEQFF
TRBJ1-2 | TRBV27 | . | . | TGTGCCAGCAGTTTAAGGGAGGGGCTTGTCTATGGCTACACCTTC | CASSLREGLVYGYTF
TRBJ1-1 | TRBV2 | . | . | TGTGCCAGCACTTGGGGGGTTGACACTGAAGCTTTCTTT | CASTWGVDTEAFF
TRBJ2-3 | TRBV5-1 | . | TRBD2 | TGCGCCAGCAGCTCCGTAGCGGGAGGGAGCACAGATACGCAGTATTTT | CASSSVAGGSTDTQYF
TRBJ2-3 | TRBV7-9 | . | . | TGTGCCAGCAGTTTCAGGGGGGGCACAGATACGCAGTATTTT | CASSFRGGTDTQYF
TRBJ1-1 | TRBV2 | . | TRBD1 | TGTGCCAGCAGTAGCGAGGGACAGTCGAACACTGAAGCTTTCTTT | CASSSEGQSNTEAFF
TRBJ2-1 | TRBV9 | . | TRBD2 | TGTGCCAGCAGCGGGAGCGGGGGGTACAATGAGCAGTTCTTC | CASSGSGGYNEQFF
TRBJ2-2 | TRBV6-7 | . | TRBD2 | TGTGCCAGCACCGCCGGACTAGCGAGTGGCGGGGAGCTGTTTTTT | CASTAGLASGGELFF
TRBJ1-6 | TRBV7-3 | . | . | TGTGCCAGCAGCAAGGACGCGGGGAGAAATTCACCCCTCCACTTT | CASSKDAGRNSPLHF
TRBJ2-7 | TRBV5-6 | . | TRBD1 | TGTGCCAGCAGCCGGGACAGGGTTTCTGGCGAGCAGTACTTC | CASSRDRVSGEQYF
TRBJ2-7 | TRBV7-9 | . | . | TGTGCCAGCAGCTCAAATAAAGCGGGCGGCTACGAGCAGTACTTC | CASSSNKAGGYEQYF
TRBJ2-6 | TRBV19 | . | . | TGTGCCAGTATCTCACGGCAGGGTATACTCTCTGGGGCCAACGTCCTGACTTTC | CASISRQGILSGANVLTF
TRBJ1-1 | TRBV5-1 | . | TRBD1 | TGCGCCAGCAGCTTGGCTAGGACAGGGGACACTGAAGCTTTCTTT | CASSLARTGDTEAFF
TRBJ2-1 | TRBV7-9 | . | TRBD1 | TGTGCCAGCAGCGGCACAGGGGGAAGTGAGCAGTTCTTC | CASSGTGGSEQFF
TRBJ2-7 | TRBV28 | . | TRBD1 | TGTGCCAGCGAAACCCGGGGGACAGGCGTCTCCTACGAGCAGTACTTC | CASETRGTGVSYEQYF
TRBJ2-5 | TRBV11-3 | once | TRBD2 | TGTGCCAGCAGCCAAGGGTTAGCGGGAGAGGAGACCCAGTACTTC | CASSQGLAGEETQYF
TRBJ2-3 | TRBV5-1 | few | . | TGCGCCAGCAGCGTTGGGGGGGCGCAGGGCCTCACCCTTACCCTCACAGATACGCAGTATTTT | CASSVGGAQGLTLTLTDTQYF
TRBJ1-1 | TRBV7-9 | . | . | TGTGCCAGCAGCTTTGAGGTGAACACTGAAGCTTTCTTT | CASSFEVNTEAFF
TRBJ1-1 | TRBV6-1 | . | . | TGTGCCAGCAGTGGGAGGTACAACACTGAAGCTTTCTTT | CASSGRYNTEAFF
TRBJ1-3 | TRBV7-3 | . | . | TGTGCCAGCAGCCAAACCGGGTTACGTGGAAACACCATATATTTT | CASSQTGLRGNTIYF
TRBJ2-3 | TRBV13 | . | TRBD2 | TGTGCCAGCAGCTTAGTGGGCGGGGGTACAGATACGCAGTATTTT | CASSLVGGGTDTQYF
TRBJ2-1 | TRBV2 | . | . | TGTGCCAGCAGTTGGGGGGGCCCCTTCTTC | CASSWGGPFF
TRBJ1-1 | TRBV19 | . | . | TGTGCCAGTAGTATACCGGGACTGATAAACACTGAAGCTTTCTTT | CASSIPGLINTEAFF
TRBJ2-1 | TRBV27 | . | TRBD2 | TGTGCCAGCAGTTTATCGGTTGCGGGAGTAGGGAATGAGCAGTTCTTC | CASSLSVAGVGNEQFF
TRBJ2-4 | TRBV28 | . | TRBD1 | TGTGCCAGCAGTTTTTCGAAGTCAGGGGGCGAAAACATTCAGTACTTC | CASSFSKSGGENIQYF
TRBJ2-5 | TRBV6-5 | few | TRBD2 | TGTGCCAGCAGTTACTCACGGCGGGAGGGCCGAAAGACCCAGTACTTC | CASSYSRREGRKTQYF
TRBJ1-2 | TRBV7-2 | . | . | TGTGCCAGCAGCGTCAATTCGCGGGATAACTATGGCTACACCTTC | CASSVNSRDNYGYTF
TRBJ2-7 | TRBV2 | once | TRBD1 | TGTGCCAGCAGACGGGGACAGGGTCTCTCCTACGAGCAGTACTTC | CASRRGQGLSYEQYF
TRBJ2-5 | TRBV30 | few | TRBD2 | TGTGCCTGGAGTATCTCAAGCGGGGAAGAGACCCAGTACTTC | CAWSISSGEETQYF
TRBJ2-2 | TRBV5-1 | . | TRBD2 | TGCGCCAGCAGCCCGGGGGGTGCGCTTACCGGGGAGCTGTTTTTT | CASSPGGALTGELFF
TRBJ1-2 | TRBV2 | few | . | TGTGCCAGCAGTGAAGCGCTTAAGGGGGATGGCTACACCTTC | CASSEALKGDGYTF
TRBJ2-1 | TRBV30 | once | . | TGTGCCTGCGCCCCGCGACAGGTTGATGAGCAGTTCTTC | CACAPRQVDEQFF
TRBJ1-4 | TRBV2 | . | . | TGTGCCAGTGGTAGGGATGGGGCGCGTGAAAAACTGTTTTTT | CASGRDGAREKLFF
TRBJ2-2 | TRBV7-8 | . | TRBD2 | TGTGCCAGCAGCTTAGCGGGGACTAGCGGGAACACCGGGGAGCTGTTTTTT | CASSLAGTSGNTGELFF
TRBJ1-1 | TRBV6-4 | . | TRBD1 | TGTGCCAGCAGAACAGGGGAGGACACTGAAGCTTTCTTT | CASRTGEDTEAFF
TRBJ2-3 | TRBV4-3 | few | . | TGCGCCAGCGGTAACCGGGACACATACACAGATACGCAGTATTTT | CASGNRDTYTDTQYF
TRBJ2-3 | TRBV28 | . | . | TGTGCCAGCCGAGGGGGGGCCCACGATACGCAGTATTTT | CASRGGAHDTQYF
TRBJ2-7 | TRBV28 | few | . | TGTGCCAGCAGAGATTTCAGGGAGCAGTACTTC | CASRDFREQYF
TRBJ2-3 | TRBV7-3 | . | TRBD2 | TGTGCCAGCAGCGGGGGGACTAGCGGGAGAAGATTAGATACGCAGTATTTT | CASSGGTSGRRLDTQYF
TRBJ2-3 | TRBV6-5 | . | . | TGTGCCAGCAGTTACTCGTCGGTAGATACGCAGTATTTT | CASSYSSVDTQYF
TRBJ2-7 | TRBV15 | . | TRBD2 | TGTGCCACCAGCAGAGATAGAGGTAGCGGGATCCTCTCCTACGAGCAGTACTTC | CATSRDRGSGILSYEQYF
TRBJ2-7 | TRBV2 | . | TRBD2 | TGTGCCAGCAGTATACCGGGACTAGCTTTCTACGAGCAGTACTTC | CASSIPGLAFYEQYF
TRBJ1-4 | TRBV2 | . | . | TGTGCCAGCAGCGTTTCCGGCGGGTCGGGAACTAATGAAAAACTGTTTTTT | CASSVSGGSGTNEKLFF